The rows below give T cell receptor beta chains drawn from one sample of a study of blood T cell repertoires in COVID-19. Libraries were prepared by immunoSEQ multiplex PCR; TCRdb keeps only in-frame clonotypes and omits some of them. The table lists 300,000 to 500,000 clones, around 89% of them singletons. Sequenced: PBMCs or T cells enriched from blood (not recorded which). The origin of the receptors is a woman between 25 and 40 years old with acute COVID-19. Each CDR3 is given with its conserved first and last residue. Each record gives: V gene, J gene, D gene, clone size, CDR3 protein, CDR3 DNA. D genes are given only for firm matches. Clone size is given for some rows only: seen once, a few or many times, or a class if the clone is expanded.

TRBV27	TRBJ1-1	NA	NA	CASSDQGLFTEAFF	TGTGCCAGCAGTGATCAGGGGCTCTTCACTGAAGCTTTCTTT
TRBV3-1/TRBV3-2	TRBJ1-2	NA	NA	CASSQDRGARGYTF	TGTGCCAGCAGCCAAGATCGGGGGGCGCGGGGCTACACCTTC
TRBV5-1	TRBJ1-2	NA	NA	CASSLDRFGTAQLFSNYGYTF	TGCGCCAGCAGCTTGGACAGGTTTGGTACTGCCCAGCTCTTCTCTAACTATGGCTACACCTTC
TRBV15	TRBJ2-1	TRBD2	NA	CATSTRTSGNNEQFF	TGTGCCACCAGCACGCGGACTAGCGGGAACAATGAGCAGTTCTTC
TRBV3-1/TRBV3-2	TRBJ1-5	TRBD1	NA	CASSQTGGWESNQPQHF	TGTGCCAGCAGCCAGACAGGGGGGTGGGAGAGCAATCAGCCCCAGCATTTT
TRBV5-1	TRBJ2-1	TRBD2	NA	CASSFASGGASYNEQFF	TGCGCCAGCAGCTTTGCAAGCGGGGGGGCCTCCTACAATGAGCAGTTCTTC
TRBV12-2	TRBJ2-7	NA	NA	CASRTPEGLLYEQYF	TGTGCAAGTCGCACCCCCGAGGGCCTTTTGTACGAGCAGTACTTC
TRBV30	TRBJ1-3	TRBD1	NA	CACWTGGVSGNTIYF	TGTGCCTGCTGGACAGGCGGAGTCTCTGGAAACACCATATATTTT
TRBV5-4	TRBJ1-1	NA	NA	CASSLVEGSTEAFF	TGTGCCAGCAGCTTGGTGGAGGGGAGCACTGAAGCTTTCTTT
TRBV2	TRBJ2-7	NA	NA	CASSESLGLEQYF	TGTGCCAGCAGTGAATCGTTGGGGCTCGAGCAGTACTTC
TRBV29-1	TRBJ1-2	NA	once	CSVRDQSHYGYTF	TGCAGCGTGCGGGACCAGAGTCACTATGGCTACACCTTC
TRBV25-1	TRBJ2-7	TRBD1	NA	CASSESPGTGEYEQYF	TGTGCCAGCAGTGAATCCCCCGGGACAGGGGAATACGAGCAGTACTTC
TRBV9	TRBJ1-3	NA	NA	CASSGGYTIYF	TGTGCCAGCTCCGGTGGTTACACCATATATTTT
TRBV5-5	TRBJ2-7	NA	NA	CASSFSVPTYEQYF	TGTGCCAGCAGCTTCTCGGTCCCAACCTACGAGCAGTACTTC
TRBV5-1	TRBJ1-1	TRBD1	NA	CASSLVGGQVNTEAFF	TGCGCCAGCAGCTTGGTTGGCGGACAGGTGAACACTGAAGCTTTCTTT
TRBV5-1	TRBJ1-1	NA	NA	CASSLGVTAGTEAFF	TGCGCCAGCAGCTTGGGAGTGACGGCGGGCACTGAAGCTTTCTTT
TRBV3-1/TRBV3-2	TRBJ2-2	NA	NA	CASSIHTTGELFF	TGTGCCAGCAGCATCCACACCACCGGGGAGCTGTTTTTT